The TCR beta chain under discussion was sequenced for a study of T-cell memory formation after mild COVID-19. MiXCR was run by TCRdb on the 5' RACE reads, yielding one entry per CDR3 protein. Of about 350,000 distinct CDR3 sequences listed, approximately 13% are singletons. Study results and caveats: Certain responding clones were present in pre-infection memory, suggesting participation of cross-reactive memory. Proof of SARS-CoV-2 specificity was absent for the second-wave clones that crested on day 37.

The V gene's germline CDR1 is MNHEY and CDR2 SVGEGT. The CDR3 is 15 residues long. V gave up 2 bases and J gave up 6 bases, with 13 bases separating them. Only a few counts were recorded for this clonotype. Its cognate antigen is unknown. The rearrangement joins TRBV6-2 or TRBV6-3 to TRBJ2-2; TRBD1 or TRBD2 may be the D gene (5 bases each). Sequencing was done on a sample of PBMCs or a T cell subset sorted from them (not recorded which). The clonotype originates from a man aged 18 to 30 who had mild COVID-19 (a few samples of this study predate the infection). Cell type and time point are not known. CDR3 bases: TGTGCCAGCAGTTACCCCGGGACCAAGCCCGGGGAGCTGTTTTTT. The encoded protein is CASSYPGTKPGELFF.